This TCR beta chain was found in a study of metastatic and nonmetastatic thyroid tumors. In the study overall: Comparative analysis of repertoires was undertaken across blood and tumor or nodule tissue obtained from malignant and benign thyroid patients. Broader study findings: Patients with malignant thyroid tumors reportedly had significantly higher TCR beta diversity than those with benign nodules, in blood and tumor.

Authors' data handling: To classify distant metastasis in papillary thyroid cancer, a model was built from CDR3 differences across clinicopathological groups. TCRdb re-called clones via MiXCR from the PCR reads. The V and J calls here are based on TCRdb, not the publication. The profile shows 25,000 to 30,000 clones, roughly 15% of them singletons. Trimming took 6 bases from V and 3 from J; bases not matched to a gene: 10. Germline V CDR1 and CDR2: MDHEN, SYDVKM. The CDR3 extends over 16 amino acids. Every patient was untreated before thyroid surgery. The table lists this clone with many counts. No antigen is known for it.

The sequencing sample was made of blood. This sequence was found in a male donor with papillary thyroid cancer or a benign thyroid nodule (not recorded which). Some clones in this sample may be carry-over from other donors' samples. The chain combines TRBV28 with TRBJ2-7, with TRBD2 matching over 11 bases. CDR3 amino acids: CASSFEVLAGGYEQYF. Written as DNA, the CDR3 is TGTGCCAGCAGCTTTGAGGTCCTAGCGGGAGGCTACGAGCAGTACTTC.